This TCR beta chain was sequenced for a study of cytomegalovirus exposure and HLA in healthy donors (dated by TCRdb to the late 2010s). Looking at the study overall: According to an earlier analysis of 587 of the donors, about 179 million T cells yielded 117 million unique TCR beta sequences and about 300 Gb of sequence data. About 280 gigabases of sequencing data and approximately 92 million unique TCR sequences made up an early release that covered approximately 650 HLA-typed donors. Of the approximately 400 genotyped donors, approximately 81% were placed in the genetic ancestry cluster associated with self-reported Caucasian donors. The study aimed to test whether cataloging public T cell receptors could reveal signatures of past pathogen exposure. The study used immunosequencing to profile the T cell repertoires of approximately 640 subjects and linked those repertoires to cytomegalovirus serostatus. Along with the approximately 650-subject first cohort, a separate validation cohort of around 120 different subjects was used. High-throughput TCR immunosequencing, statistical association of individual TCRs with disease status, and machine learning were combined to predict cytomegalovirus infection status. A later analysis re-examined previously published TCR beta repertoires from roughly 650 donors and added high-resolution HLA genotyping to investigate patterns of TCR occurrence. Rather than drawing on any new phenotypic data, the later analysis identified candidate immune exposures from TCR beta sequences and the way those sequences occurred across donors. In an earlier analysis of around 540 of the donors, high-throughput TCR beta sequencing was used to judge whether each TCR beta V gene segment behaved as functional or pseudogenic. Donor age, sex, ethnicity and CMV serostatus were compiled together with the repertoire data. A later genetic analysis used genome-wide SNP genotypes for about 65% of the roughly 670 donors, treating that subset as a discovery cohort. Every repertoire in the discovery cohort had been generated on one and the same sequencing platform. Class I and class II HLA loci were covered by the typing at four-digit resolution. The number of donors typed differed by locus, with roughly 629-640 for A, B, C, DRB1 and DQB1, roughly 520 for DQA1, 600 to 610 for DPA1, and 400 to 490 for DPB1. Several DR-DQ haplotypes were handled as single units for association and clustering because linkage in the cohort was strong. On average, around 240,000 unique TCR beta nucleotide sequences were sequenced per donor among 350 to 400 genotyped donors of the cohort, with roughly 18% of those sequences being non-productive. Study-wide findings and limitations: Because counts were too low, under 20 rarely observed V segments, including chromosome 9 orphons, were left out of the earlier analysis of approximately 580 of the donors. The classifier was reported to diagnose cytomegalovirus status with high specificity and sensitivity in both the original cohort and the validation cohort. The only immune exposure information available for the cohort was CMV serostatus. A later analysis found that TCR association rates varied across HLA loci, with DRB1 alleles showing the most associated TCRs and HLA-C alleles the fewest. Compared with equally common non-associated chains, HLA-associated TCR beta chains in a later analysis were more clonally expanded and had lower generation probabilities. A further reported finding was that TCR beta sequences accurately predicted the HLA-A and HLA-B alleles for most subjects in the first cohort. According to the authors, the approach could potentially be generalized to other disease states and immunological phenotypes. A cluster of highly shared sequence variants was judged likely to represent a technical artifact of the sequencing pipeline. In a later genetic analysis, fewer N-insertions in productive TCRs were reported among donors in an Asian-associated ancestry cluster than the roughly 640-donor mean. In this cohort, only TCR beta chains were sequenced, and detectable features were limited by the absence of alpha or paired-chain data. When HLA alleles, especially DR and DQ, strongly co-occurred, TCR associations were difficult to assign to individual alleles. In a later analysis, about 16,000 TCR beta sequences were associated with specific HLA alleles at a false discovery rate of 0.05. Because some donors lacked HLA typing at each locus, the association tests relied only on the typed subset. In the study, 150 to 200 TCR beta chains were listed as associated with cytomegalovirus. Correlated functional status among segregating V segments might be attributable to linkage disequilibrium, but an unknown experimental factor could not be ruled out. Most CMV-associated TCR beta chains appeared to be HLA-restricted in a later analysis, and the HLA associations seemed to be driven largely by CMV exposure. In vitro tests confirmed that three of the cytomegalovirus-associated TCR beta chains recognize cytomegalovirus antigens. Some IMGT-functional V segments, including TRBV6-2 and TRBV6-3, could not be distinguished by the 87-base-pair reads and were therefore excluded. In an earlier analysis of about 550 of the donors, most TCR beta V segments were observed in productive rearrangements about 87% or about 30% of the time, broadly matching IMGT annotations. A later genetic analysis associated a missense DCLRE1C variant with V-gene and J-gene trimming of TCR beta chains, and an independent cohort replicated the association. The presence/absence analyses assumed that sequencing depth was roughly uniform across donors, and that assumption may not be true. Across donors, most TCR sequences were observed very rarely, whereas some public TCRs were present in many individuals. According to a later analysis, parvovirus B19, influenza, CMV and Epstein-Barr virus appeared linked to several top co-occurrence clusters.

In this sample, this clone turned up a few times. Which antigen it targets is not known. It has no much larger one-base neighbor in the sample; base qualities were not kept. The germline V gene gives CDR1 as SNHLY and CDR2 as FYNNEI. V is shortened by 3 bases, J by 3 bases, and the region joining them spans 8 bases. The CDR3 covers 13 residues, taking in both the cysteine and the phenylalanine. CDR3 DNA only is kept here, 39 bases in frame from base 1. The cohort was made up of 500 to 800 healthy bone marrow donors. At the time of sampling, all cohort members were nominally healthy, though unrecorded immune exposures were likely present. The donor was CMV seropositive and belonged to the group of 250 to 350 seropositive cohort members. A peripheral blood sample was provided by each donor, and peripheral blood mononuclear cells were used for TCR beta sequencing. Genomic DNA was extracted from the blood cell samples with the Qiagen DNeasy Blood Extraction Kit.

The library was prepared using the immunoSEQ multiplex PCR assay. For the multiplex PCR, a mixture combining 60 forward primers for TCR Vbeta segments and 13 reverse primers for TCR Jbeta segments was used. Amplification of the CDR3 region of rearranged TCR beta genes was performed with a multiplex PCR assay on genomic DNA. The amplified TCR beta libraries were sequenced on the Illumina HiSeq System as 87-base-pair reads. Turning to the authors' computational methods: Across the 670 or so repertoires, a later analysis counted 80 million or so unique TCR beta chains, some 11 million of which were shared by at least two donors. To remove PCR and sequencing errors, raw reads were error-corrected and collapsed into unique sequences using a nearest-neighbor algorithm that merged closely related sequences. V, D and J gene segments were assigned by aligning CDR3 sequences to IMGT reference sequences. For a sequence to be retained, a match of at least six nucleotides was required to both a V gene segment and a J gene segment. A rearrangement was called productive if the CDR3 had no stop codons and remained in frame with V and J, and every other rearrangement was called non-productive. CDR3 was defined by IMGT convention, running from the second conserved V-encoded cysteine to the conserved J-encoded phenylalanine. In an earlier analysis of roughly 610 of the donors, sequences lacking an unambiguous match to a single V gene segment were excluded. In an earlier analysis of some 590 of the donors, V segments were called functional above 56.7% productive rearrangements and were called segregating when the between-donor standard deviation exceeded 5%. A statistical classification framework was built to diagnose cytomegalovirus status from the catalog of TCR beta chain sequences. In a later analysis, TCR nucleotide sequences were compared against IMGT/GENE-DB human TR gene sequences so that V and J genes could be assigned. In a later analysis, CDR3 sequences and most-parsimonious VDJ recombination scenarios were assigned using the TCRdist pipeline. In a later analysis, every TCR beta chain was defined by the combination of its CDR3 amino acid sequence and its V-gene family, and reads without a unique V-gene family were dropped. To address suspected cross-contamination and a sequencing artifact, a later analysis removed over 500 highly shared, low-generation-probability nucleotide sequences. In a later analysis, a clonal expansion index was calculated for each public chain from normalized within-repertoire ranks of inferred template counts. In a later analysis, generation probabilities were computed with a VDJ recombination model fitted to out-of-frame rearrangements, and the resulting probabilities were checked against IGoR. Hypergeometric tests were used in a later analysis to score TCR-TCR, TCR-HLA and TCR-CMV co-occurrence, with a repertoire-size bias correction applied to the TCR pairs. A later analysis estimated false discovery rates by permuting HLA or CMV assignments 20 times. In a later analysis, co-occurring TCRs were grouped using DBSCAN, and TCRdist sequence similarity was added for clustering within HLA-allele-positive subsets. For co-occurrence clustering, repertoires with fewer than 30,000 or more than 120,000 public chains were excluded, along with about five repertoires with anomalous nucleotide sharing. Drawn from immuneACCESS, this table holds only the in-frame rearrangements with V and J called that TCRdb kept. Clones are partly lost; checked studies trace under half to an unresolved V gene and leave the rest unexplained. Clonal size and the V and J genes are those of that table, whereas D and trimming came from the DNA. This sample has roughly 110,000 clones in its table, and 79% of those were observed once. Together, the top ten hold approximately 3% of the sample.

The sample taken for sequencing was PBMCs. The clonotype originates from a woman aged 18-29 years in good health and CMV-seropositive. In this chain, TRBV2 is recombined with TRBJ1-1; no D gene call is confident. The CDR3 loop reads CASSDSRDTEAFF. The DNA is TGTGCCAGCAGTGACAGTCGTGACACTGAAGCTTTCTTT. The variable domain in full, with residues beyond the CDR3 obtained from the reference TRBV2 and TRBJ1-1 genes, is EPEVTQTPSHQVTQMGQEVILRCVPISNHLYFYWYRQILGQKVEFLVSFYNNEISEKSEIFDDQFSVERPDGSNFTLKIRSTKLEDSAMYFCASSDSRDTEAFFGQGTRLTVV.